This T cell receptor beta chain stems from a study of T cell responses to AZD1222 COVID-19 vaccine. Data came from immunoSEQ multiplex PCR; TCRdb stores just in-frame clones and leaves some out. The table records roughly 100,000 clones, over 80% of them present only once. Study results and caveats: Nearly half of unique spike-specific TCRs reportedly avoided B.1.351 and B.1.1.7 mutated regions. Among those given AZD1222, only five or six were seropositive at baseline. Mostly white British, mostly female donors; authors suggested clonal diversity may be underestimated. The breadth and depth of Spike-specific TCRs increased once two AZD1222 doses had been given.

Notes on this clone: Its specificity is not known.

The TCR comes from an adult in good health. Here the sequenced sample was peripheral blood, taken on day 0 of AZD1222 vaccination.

In nucleotides, the CDR3 is TGTGCCAGCAGCCAAGAGGGGAGCGGGAGAGGGGCCACAGATACGCAGTATTTT. Residues: CASSQEGSGRGATDTQYF. V gene TRBV6-4 combines with J gene TRBJ2-3; 8 bases align to TRBD2. Germline V gene sequence: CDR1 MRHNA, CDR2 SNTAGT. V dropped 6 bases and J dropped 2; count of bases not matched to a gene: 16. The CDR3 is 18 residues long.